Listed here are 10 T cell receptor beta chains from one sample, sequenced in a study of blood T cells in healthy people across ages (dated by TCRdb to between 2014 and 2017). Libraries were constructed by 5' RACE. The data were produced on an Illumina HiSeq 2500. A second 7 to 11 cycle PCR used a sample-barcoded 5' primer and a J-beta primer mix. The public sequencing data were trimmed at Q25 with fastp and processed into clonotypes with MiXCR by TCRdb, which kept only in-frame beta chains. Every entry covers one CDR3 protein and lists the most common genes and DNA from its rows. The sample table shows fewer than 2,000,000 distinct CDR3 sequences, and approximately 32% are seen once. Clones ranked in the top ten supply around 11% of the sample. Sequenced material: blood. The receptors originated from a woman aged 30 to 39 in good health.

This clonotype turned up a few times. The genes are TRBV20-1 and TRBJ1-1, with 8 bases identical to TRBD1. The germline CDR1 and CDR2 sequences are DFQATT and SNEGSKA (reference sequence). J lost 5 bases, V lost 0 bases, and 8 bases had no gene match. CDR3 length: 15 amino acids. The CDR3 is CSARDRRGRGTEAFF. For the CDR3, the DNA is TGCAGTGCTAGAGACCGCAGGGGGCGGGGTACTGAAGCTTTCTTT.

This clonotype has only a few counts. This chain uses TRBV20-1 with TRBJ2-1, with D possibly being TRBD1 or TRBD2 (6 bases each). The end of the DNA fits TRBJ2-7 better, so the J call may be wrong. The CDR3 has 15 residues. Germline CDR1 reads DFQATT; CDR2 reads SNEGSKA (reference sequence). The CDR3 region is CSARDGGTSYNEQYF. As DNA, the CDR3 is TGCAGTGCTAGAGATGGAGGGACATCCTACAATGAGCAGTACTTC.

This clonotype appeared a few times. V is TRBV27 and J is TRBJ2-1, with TRBD2 matching 9 bases. The J segment lost 8 bases and the V segment lost 3 bases, leaving 17 bases of the junction unmatched. The CDR3 contains 18 residues. Germline loops: CDR1 MNHEY, CDR2 SMNVEV (reference sequence). The CDR3 DNA follows: TGTGCCAGCAGTTTTGGGACTAGCCCGGGAGGGAATGTGGATGAGCAGTTCTTC. Its translation is CASSFGTSPGGNVDEQFF.

V gene TRBV30 combines with J gene TRBJ2-7, with unresolved D. The CDR3 runs to 11 residues. Trimming took off 3 bases at V and 1 base at J, with 4 bases between the two ends. Germline CDR1 reads GTSNPN; CDR2 reads SVGIG (reference sequence). Here the CDR3 reads CAWRESYEQYF. In DNA form, the CDR3 reads TGTGCCTGGAGAGAATCCTACGAGCAGTACTTC.

This clonotype came up a few times. The chain has TRBV6-5 and TRBJ2-5; 8 bases map to TRBD2. The germline CDR1 and CDR2 sequences are MNHEY and SVGAGI. The CDR3 contains 18 residues. The ends lost 0 bases at V and 0 bases at J; junction bases unmatched: 9. CDR3 sequence (DNA): TGTGCCAGCAGTTACTCGATTTTAGGGCGGGGGGACCAAGAGACCCAGTACTTC. Protein product: CASSYSILGRGDQETQYF.

A remark on this clonotype: One junction end disagrees with the germline gene, perhaps due to a read error. The chain joins TRBV20-1 to TRBJ2-7; tentatively, D is TRBD2 (5 bases). The end of the DNA aligns better with TRBJ2-5, so the J call may be wrong. The germline CDR1 and CDR2 sequences are DFQATT and SNEGSKA (reference sequence). The CDR3 is 12 amino acids. The CDR3 bases are TGCAGGGCTAGGACCCATGGGAGGACCCAGTACTTC. This codes for CRARTHGRTQYF.

This rearrangement joins TRBV3-1 to TRBJ1-1; D is uncertain. Trimming removed 3 bases from V and 0 bases from J, with 14 bases in between. The germline CDR1 and CDR2 sequences are LGHDT and YNNKEL (reference sequence). The CDR3 totals 16 residues. CDR3 coding DNA: TGTGCCAGCAGCCAGCAACAGTTCCTTATGAACACTGAAGCTTTCTTT. Protein product: CASSQQQFLMNTEAFF.

V gene TRBV2 combines with J gene TRBJ2-7; TRBD2 agrees at 13 bases. There are 13 residues in the CDR3. Unmatched junction bases numbered 4, after V lost 8 bases and J lost 6 bases. The germline gives CDR1 SNHLY, CDR2 FYNNEI. This chain's CDR3 is CASAGLAGSEQYF. DNA of the CDR3: TGTGCCAGCGCGGGACTAGCGGGAAGCGAGCAGTACTTC.

V usage is TRBV2 and J usage is TRBJ2-1; D possibly corresponds to TRBD2 (6 bases). V was trimmed by 7 bases and J by 7 bases, leaving 11 bases between them. Germline V lookup: CDR1 SNHLY, CDR2 FYNNEI. The CDR3 sequence is 12 residues long. CDR3 sequence: CASTGSSNEQFF. The DNA for the CDR3 is TGTGCCAGCACCGGGAGCTCTAATGAGCAGTTCTTC.

This chain connects TRBV6-4 to TRBJ1-1; tentative D call: TRBD1 (5 bases). The V gene's germline CDR1 is MRHNA and CDR2 SNTAGT. Trimming took off 2 bases at V and 1 base at J, with 5 bases between the two ends. This CDR3 has 13 amino acids. The DNA for the CDR3 is TGTGCCAGCAGTGACGGGGCGAACACTGAAGCTTTCTTT. This codes for CASSDGANTEAFF.